What follows are 28 T cell receptor beta chains derived from one specimen sequenced in a study of OX40 agonist ivuxolimab in advanced cancers. Profiling relied on immunoSEQ multiplex PCR, and the TCRdb table lists in-frame clones only, not all of them. The sample gives 92,000 or so clones, around 90% of which show up once; 6% to 7.5% is in the top ten. The sequencing here drew on CD4+ or CD8+ T cells sorted from blood, taken in a trial of the OX40 agonist ivuxolimab. The source is an adult with an advanced solid tumor such as melanoma, head and neck, liver or kidney cancer.

The chain is built from TRBV6-6 and TRBJ1-4; D is ambiguous. The germline V and J ends were trimmed by 0 bases and 8 bases, with 13 bases remaining between them. CDR1 is MNHNY, CDR2 SVGAGI, per germline (reference sequence). This CDR3 contains 15 residues. CDR3 loop: CASSYSRELNEKLFF. The CDR3 bases are TGTGCCAGCAGTTACTCTAGGGAGCTAAACGAAAAACTGTTTTTT.

This clone was counted a single time. The rearrangement joins TRBV15 to TRBJ2-3; weak D call: TRBD1 (5 bases). Looked up from germline, CDR1 is LNHNV and CDR2 is YYDKDF (reference sequence). The V and J ends lost 6 bases and 2 bases respectively, with 21 bases between them. The CDR3 is made up of 17 amino acids. The CDR3 protein is CATRPHFQGTSTDTQYF. The DNA of the CDR3 is TGTGCCACCAGACCCCACTTTCAGGGAACCTCCACAGATACGCAGTATTTT. Complete variable domain (other parts from reference TRBV15 and TRBJ2-3): DAMVIQNPRYQVTQFGKPVTLSCSQTLNHNVMYWYQQKSSQAPKLLFHYYDKDFNNEADTPDNFQSRRPNTSFCFLDIRSPGLGDTAMYLCATRPHFQGTSTDTQYFGPGTRLTVL.

The V and J genes are TRBV18 and TRBJ2-5; D possibly corresponds to TRBD1 (5 bases). This CDR3 is built from 13 residues. Trimming removed 5 bases from V and 8 bases from J, with 15 bases in between. Germline V lookup: CDR1 KGHSH, CDR2 LQKENI. Here the CDR3 reads CASSSGSQATQYF. In DNA form, the CDR3 reads TGTGCCAGCTCATCAGGGTCGCAGGCCACCCAGTACTTC.

The chain uses TRBV4-1 and TRBJ1-1; D is perhaps TRBD1 (5 bases). CDR3 length equals 15 residues. Trimming pared 1 base from V and 4 bases from J, leaving 13 bases between. Germline V gene data show CDR1 as MGHRA and CDR2 as YSYEKL. The CDR3 sequence is CASSQGGQGVTEAFF. The CDR3 DNA follows: TGCGCCAGCAGCCAAGGAGGGCAGGGAGTCACTGAAGCTTTCTTT.

The chain joins TRBV19 to TRBJ1-5; TRBD1 might be the D (6 bases). In germline, CDR1 is LNHDA, CDR2 SQIVND (reference sequence). With 5 bases removed from V and 3 bases from J, the gap between germline ends came to 14 bases. CDR3 length: 15 residues. The CDR3 bases are TGTGCCAGTAGTTCCCGGACAGCCGTCAATCAGCCCCAGCATTTT. This sequence encodes CASSSRTAVNQPQHF.

The sample holds one count of this clone. This rearrangement joins TRBV9 to TRBJ2-7; the match to TRBD2 covers 8 bases. The CDR3 has 14 residues. The junction had 6 bases not matched to a gene; V was cut back by 0 bases and J by 7 bases. Germline assignment: CDR1 SGDLS and CDR2 YYNGEE. The CDR3 DNA reads TGTGCCAGCAGCGTAGGACTAGCGCGGCGGGAGCAGTACTTC. Its protein is CASSVGLARREQYF.

This rearrangement joins TRBV10-1 to TRBJ2-5, with D hard to call. Germline V gene sequence: CDR1 WNHNN, CDR2 SYGVQD (reference sequence). V was shortened by 3 bases and J by 7 bases, with 6 bases between the two germline ends. This CDR3 contains 11 residues. The chain's CDR3 is CASSDGGTQYF. CDR3 DNA: TGCGCCAGCAGTGACGGCGGGACCCAGTACTTC.

This clone was seen a single time. The chain is built from TRBV18 and TRBJ1-1; 11 bases agree with TRBD1. The CDR3 contains 15 residues. Germline-derived CDR1 and CDR2 are KGHSH and LQKENI. The ends lost 5 bases at V and 0 bases at J; junction bases unmatched: 2. The CDR3 bases are TGTGCCAGCTCAGGACAGGGGGCCTTGAACACTGAAGCTTTCTTT. Its translation: CASSGQGALNTEAFF.

The J gene is TRBJ2-6, the V gene TRBV6-6; tentatively, D is TRBD2 (6 bases). The V and J ends lost 8 bases and 1 base respectively, with 12 bases between them. The V gene's germline CDR1 is MNHNY and CDR2 SVGAGI (reference sequence). CDR3 length: 15 residues. The CDR3: CASADGGSGANVLTF. The CDR3 DNA reads as TGTGCCAGCGCCGATGGGGGGTCTGGGGCCAACGTCCTGACTTTC.

This clone came up a few times. The rearrangement joins TRBV7-3 to TRBJ2-1; D may be TRBD2 (6 bases). The germline CDR1 and CDR2 sequences are SGHTA and FQGTGA. The CDR3 has 15 residues. V lost 5 bases, J lost 2 bases, and 13 bases lay in between. CDR3 sequence (DNA): TGTGCCAGCAGCAAGGAGGGTGGTCCCTACAATGAGCAGTTCTTC. It is translated as CASSKEGGPYNEQFF.

V gene TRBV7-3 combines with J gene TRBJ2-5; D may be TRBD2 (5 bases). This CDR3 is 15 amino acids long. V was pared by 0 bases and J by 4 bases, with 12 bases between. Per the germline V gene, CDR1 is SGHTA and CDR2 is FQGTGA. This chain's CDR3 is CASSLTGGSGETQYF. CDR3 coding DNA: TGTGCCAGCAGCTTAACAGGTGGGAGTGGAGAGACCCAGTACTTC.

The chain employs TRBV10-2 and TRBJ1-1, with 7 bases matching TRBD1. The germline gives CDR1 WSHSY, CDR2 SAAADI. Germline trimming cut 5 bases from V and 0 bases from J; bases unmatched to any gene: 6. This CDR3 contains 15 residues. The CDR3 DNA reads as TGCGCCAGCAGTACCCGGACAGGCGTGAACACTGAAGCTTTCTTT. It codes for CASSTRTGVNTEAFF.

The J gene is TRBJ1-5, the V gene TRBV19, with a weak D call TRBD1 (5 bases). CDR3 length: 15 residues. Trimming shortened V by 4 bases and J by 3 bases, and 13 bases separated the two germline ends. CDR1 LNHDA and CDR2 SQIVND come from the germline V gene (reference sequence). The CDR3: CASSTTRGLNQPQHF. In DNA form, the CDR3 reads TGTGCCAGTAGTACGACAAGGGGCCTCAATCAGCCCCAGCATTTT. The full variable domain, its missing parts supplied by reference TRBV19 and TRBJ1-5, is DGGITQSPKYLFRKEGQNVTLSCEQNLNHDAMYWYRQDPGQGLRLIYYSQIVNDFQKGDIAEGYSVSREKKESFPLTVTSAQKNPTAFYLCASSTTRGLNQPQHFGDGTRLSIL.

The chain has TRBV10-3 and TRBJ2-7; D unclear. CDR3 length: 16 residues. Germline lookup yields CDR1 ENHRY and CDR2 SYGVKD. V lost 0 bases and J 2 bases, leaving 14 bases between the germline ends. The CDR3 sequence: CAISESESENPYEQYF. For the CDR3, the DNA is TGTGCCATCAGTGAGTCGGAGAGCGAAAACCCCTACGAGCAGTACTTC.

The chain employs TRBV4-1 and TRBJ1-1; TRBD1 aligns across 8 bases. V lost 0 bases and J lost 3; bases outside the gene matches: 12. The CDR3 covers 18 residues. Germline-derived CDR1 and CDR2 are MGHRA and YSYEKL. The CDR3 region is CASSQETGGKKSDTEAFF. The CDR3, as DNA: TGCGCCAGCAGCCAAGAAACAGGGGGAAAAAAGTCGGACACTGAAGCTTTCTTT.

About this clone: Other DNA sequences from this sample encode an identical CDR3 as well. The J gene is TRBJ1-3, the V gene TRBV30; possible D gene TRBD1, 5 bases. The CDR3 has 14 residues. Trimming stripped 2 bases from V and 1 base from J, with 9 bases between. CDR1 and CDR2 (germline): GTSNPN, SVGIG (reference sequence). CDR3 nucleotides: TGTGCCTGGAGTTTGGGGGGGTCTGGAAACACCATATATTTT. Its translation: CAWSLGGSGNTIYF.

The rearrangement joins TRBV10-3 to TRBJ2-7; TRBD1 might be the D (6 bases). The CDR3 has 14 residues. V dropped 6 bases and J dropped 2 bases, with 14 bases sitting between them. CDR1 is ENHRY, CDR2 SYGVKD, per germline. The CDR3 protein is CAIRSGTSTYEQYF. CDR3 coding DNA: TGTGCCATCAGATCCGGGACATCGACCTACGAGCAGTACTTC.

Notes on this clone: Other DNA sequences in this sample translate to the same CDR3. The rearrangement joins TRBV6-5 to TRBJ1-1, with D uncertain. Trimming left V 0 bases short and J 1 base short, with 6 bases between. CDR3 length: 14 amino acids. CDR1 MNHEY and CDR2 SVGAGI come from the germline V gene. In nucleotides, the CDR3 is TGTGCCAGCAGTTACTCGAGAGGGAACACTGAAGCTTTCTTT. This gives the protein CASSYSRGNTEAFF.

The chain uses TRBV6-5 and TRBJ2-3; possibly TRBD1 for D (6 bases). Germline V gives CDR1 MNHEY, CDR2 SVGAGI. V was trimmed by 5 bases and J by 2 bases, leaving 14 bases between them. There are 15 residues in the CDR3. For the CDR3, the DNA is TGTGCCAGCAGTCTAACAGGGTGGGACACAGATACGCAGTATTTT. Translated, it gives CASSLTGWDTDTQYF.

This chain connects TRBV10-3 to TRBJ2-1; the D is unclear. Germline lookup yields CDR1 ENHRY and CDR2 SYGVKD. Deletions cut 8 bases from V and 12 bases from J, with 8 bases between. This CDR3 region has 9 residues. CDR3: CAIGVRQFF. CDR3 DNA sequence: TGTGCCATCGGGGTCAGGCAGTTCTTC.

This chain links TRBV5-6 with TRBJ2-1; 15 bases map to TRBD2. The CDR3 length is 15 residues. The trim removed 4 bases at V and 7 bases at J, leaving 3 bases unmatched. CDR1 and CDR2 from the germline V gene are SGHDT and YYEEEE. CDR3 residues: CASSGGLAGGNEQFF. As DNA, the CDR3 is TGTGCCAGCAGCGGGGGACTAGCGGGAGGAAATGAGCAGTTCTTC.

The chain links TRBV11-1 to TRBJ2-1; D might be TRBD2 (5 bases). There are 14 residues in the CDR3. V was clipped by 4 bases and J by 5 bases, with 12 bases between them. Germline CDR1 SGHAT, CDR2 FQDESV (reference sequence). The CDR3 coding sequence is TGTGCCAGCAGCTCCGAGGGTGGGAACAATGAGCAGTTCTTC. Its protein product is CASSSEGGNNEQFF.

V usage is TRBV7-9 and J usage is TRBJ1-4; 8 bases fit TRBD1. This CDR3 region has 16 residues. J gave up 3 bases and V 5 bases, and 8 bases lay outside the gene matches. Germline V gene data show CDR1 as SEHNR and CDR2 as FQNEAQ (reference sequence). The CDR3 DNA follows: TGTGCCAGCAGCCGGACAGGGTTCGATGCTAATGAAAAACTGTTTTTT. Protein product: CASSRTGFDANEKLFF.

This sequence joins TRBV5-6 and TRBJ2-4, with D perhaps matching TRBD2 (6 bases). The germline gives CDR1 SGHDT, CDR2 YYEEEE. This CDR3 has 12 residues. V lost 7 bases to trimming and J lost 6 bases, with 11 bases between them. The CDR3 reads CASRGNSNIQYF. As DNA, the CDR3 is TGTGCCAGCCGCGGGAACTCAAACATTCAGTACTTC.

V usage is TRBV19 and J usage is TRBJ2-7; D is uncertain. Trimming cost V 1 base and J 1 base, with 8 bases left between them. CDR1 is LNHDA and CDR2 is SQIVND in the germline V gene (reference sequence). CDR3 length: 14 residues. The CDR3 DNA reads TGTGCCAGTAGTATAGTACTGGGTTCCTACGAGCAGTACTTC. Translating it yields CASSIVLGSYEQYF. The full variable domain, in which reference TRBV19 and TRBJ2-7 provide the parts outside the CDR3, is DGGITQSPKYLFRKEGQNVTLSCEQNLNHDAMYWYRQDPGQGLRLIYYSQIVNDFQKGDIAEGYSVSREKKESFPLTVTSAQKNPTAFYLCASSIVLGSYEQYFGPGTRLTVT.

The gene calls are TRBV7-6 and TRBJ2-7; TRBD2 agrees at 9 bases. The CDR3 extends over 14 amino acids. Germline loops: CDR1 SGHVS, CDR2 FNYEAQ. Unmatched junction bases numbered 5, after V lost 4 bases and J lost 4 bases. The CDR3 region has the DNA TGTGCCAGCAGCTCTCGGGCGGGAGGGTACGAGCAGTACTTC. This translates into CASSSRAGGYEQYF.

The rearrangement uses TRBV28 and TRBJ1-1; 9 bases line up with TRBD1. CDR3 length: 16 residues. The germline gives CDR1 MDHEN, CDR2 SYDVKM. V lost 6 bases and J lost 1; bases outside the gene matches: 9. This CDR3 reads CASSPPGQGWNTEAFF. The DNA for the CDR3 is TGTGCCAGCAGCCCTCCGGGACAGGGTTGGAACACTGAAGCTTTCTTT.

This clone was recorded only once. This chain uses TRBV27 with TRBJ2-5, with 9 bases lining up with TRBD1. The end of the DNA fits TRBJ2-7 better, so the J call may be wrong. This CDR3 region has 16 residues. Per germline, CDR1 MNHEY and CDR2 SMNVEV (reference sequence). CDR3 bases: TGTGCCAGCAGCCTAAGTACTGGACAGGGGCCCTACGAGCAGTACTTC. This translates into CASSLSTGQGPYEQYF.